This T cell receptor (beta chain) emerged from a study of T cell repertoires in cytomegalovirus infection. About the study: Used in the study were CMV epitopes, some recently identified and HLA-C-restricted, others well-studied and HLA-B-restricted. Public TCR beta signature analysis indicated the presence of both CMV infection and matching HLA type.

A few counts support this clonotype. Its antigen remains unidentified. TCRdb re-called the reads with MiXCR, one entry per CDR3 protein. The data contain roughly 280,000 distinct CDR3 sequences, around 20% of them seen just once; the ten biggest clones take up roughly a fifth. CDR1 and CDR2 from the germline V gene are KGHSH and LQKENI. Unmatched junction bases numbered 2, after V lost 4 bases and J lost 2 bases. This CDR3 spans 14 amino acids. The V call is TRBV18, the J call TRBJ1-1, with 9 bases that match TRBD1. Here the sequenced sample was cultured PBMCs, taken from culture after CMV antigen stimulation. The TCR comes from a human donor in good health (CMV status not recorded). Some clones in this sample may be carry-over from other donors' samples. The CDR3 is CASSRTGDNTEAFF. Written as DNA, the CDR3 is TGTGCCAGCTCACGGACAGGGGACAACACTGAAGCTTTCTTT. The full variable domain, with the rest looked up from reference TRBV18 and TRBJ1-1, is NAGVMQNPRHLVRRRGQEARLRCSPMKGHSHVYWYRQLPEEGLKFMVYLQKENIIDESGMPKERFSAEFPKEGPSILRIQQVVRGDSAAYFCASSRTGDNTEAFFGQGTRLTVV.